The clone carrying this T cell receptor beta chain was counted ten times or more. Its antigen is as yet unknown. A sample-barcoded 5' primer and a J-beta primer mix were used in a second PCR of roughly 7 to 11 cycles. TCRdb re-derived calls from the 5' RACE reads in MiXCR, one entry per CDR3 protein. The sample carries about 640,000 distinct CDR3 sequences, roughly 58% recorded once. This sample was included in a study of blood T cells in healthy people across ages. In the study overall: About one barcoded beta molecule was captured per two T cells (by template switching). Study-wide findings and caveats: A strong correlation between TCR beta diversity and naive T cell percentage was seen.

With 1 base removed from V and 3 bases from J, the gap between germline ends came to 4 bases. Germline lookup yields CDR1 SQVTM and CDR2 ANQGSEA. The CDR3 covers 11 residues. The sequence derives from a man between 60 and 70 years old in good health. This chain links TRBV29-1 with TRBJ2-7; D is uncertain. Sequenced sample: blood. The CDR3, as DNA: TGCAGCGTTGAAGTGAGCTACGAGCAGTACTTC. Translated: CSVEVSYEQYF.